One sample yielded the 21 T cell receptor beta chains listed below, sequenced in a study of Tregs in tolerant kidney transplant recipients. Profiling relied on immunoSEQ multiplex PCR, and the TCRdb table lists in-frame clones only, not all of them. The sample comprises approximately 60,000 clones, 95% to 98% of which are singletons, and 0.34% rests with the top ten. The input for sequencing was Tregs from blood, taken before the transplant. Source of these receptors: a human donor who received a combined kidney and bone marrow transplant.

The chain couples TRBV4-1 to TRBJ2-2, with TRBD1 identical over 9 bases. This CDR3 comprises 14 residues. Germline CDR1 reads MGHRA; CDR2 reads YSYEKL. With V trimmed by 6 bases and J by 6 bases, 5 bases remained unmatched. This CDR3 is CASRGDRVPGELFF. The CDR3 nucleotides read TGCGCCAGCAGAGGGGACAGGGTGCCCGGGGAGCTGTTTTTT.

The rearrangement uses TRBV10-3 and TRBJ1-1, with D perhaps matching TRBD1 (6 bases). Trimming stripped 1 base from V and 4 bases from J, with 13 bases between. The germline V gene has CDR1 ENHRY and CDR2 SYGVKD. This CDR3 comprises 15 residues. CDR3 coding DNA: TGTGCCATCAGTGAGTGGGGACACGTTTTCACTGAAGCTTTCTTT. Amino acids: CAISEWGHVFTEAFF.

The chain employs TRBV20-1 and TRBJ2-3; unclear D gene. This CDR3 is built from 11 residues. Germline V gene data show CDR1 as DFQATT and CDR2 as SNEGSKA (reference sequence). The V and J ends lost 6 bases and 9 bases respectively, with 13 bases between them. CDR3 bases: TGCAGTGCCACCTCGTTCCAGACGCAGTATTTT. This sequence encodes CSATSFQTQYF.

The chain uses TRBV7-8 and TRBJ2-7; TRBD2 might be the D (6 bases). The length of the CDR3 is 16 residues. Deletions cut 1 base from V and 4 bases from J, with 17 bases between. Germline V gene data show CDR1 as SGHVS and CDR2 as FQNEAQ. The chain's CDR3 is CASSLEPTRWAYEQYF. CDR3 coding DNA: TGTGCCAGCAGCTTAGAACCGACTAGGTGGGCTTACGAGCAGTACTTC.

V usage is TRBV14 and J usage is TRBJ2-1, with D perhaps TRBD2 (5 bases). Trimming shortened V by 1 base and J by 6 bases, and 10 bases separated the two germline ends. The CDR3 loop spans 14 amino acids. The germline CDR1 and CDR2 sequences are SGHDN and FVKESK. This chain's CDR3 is CASSQVFEGNEQFF. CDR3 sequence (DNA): TGTGCCAGCAGCCAAGTGTTTGAGGGCAATGAGCAGTTCTTC. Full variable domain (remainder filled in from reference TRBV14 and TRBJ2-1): EAGVTQFPSHSVIEKGQTVTLRCDPISGHDNLYWYRRVMGKEIKFLLHFVKESKQDESGMPNNRFLAERTGGTYSTLKVQPAELEDSGVYFCASSQVFEGNEQFFGPGTRLTVL.

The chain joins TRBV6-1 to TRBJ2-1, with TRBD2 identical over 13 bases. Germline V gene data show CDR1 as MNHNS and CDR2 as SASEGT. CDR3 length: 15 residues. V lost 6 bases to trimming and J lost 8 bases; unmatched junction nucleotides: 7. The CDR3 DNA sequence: TGTGCCAGCAGGGCGACTAGCGGGAGGATATATGAGCAGTTCTTC. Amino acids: CASRATSGRIYEQFF.

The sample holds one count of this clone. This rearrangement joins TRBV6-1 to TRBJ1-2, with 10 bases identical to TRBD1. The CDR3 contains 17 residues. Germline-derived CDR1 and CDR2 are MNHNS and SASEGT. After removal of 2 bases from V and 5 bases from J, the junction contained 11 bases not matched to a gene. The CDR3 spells CASSERAGQGKLYGYTF. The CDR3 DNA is TGTGCCAGCAGTGAACGGGCGGGACAGGGGAAACTTTATGGCTACACCTTC.

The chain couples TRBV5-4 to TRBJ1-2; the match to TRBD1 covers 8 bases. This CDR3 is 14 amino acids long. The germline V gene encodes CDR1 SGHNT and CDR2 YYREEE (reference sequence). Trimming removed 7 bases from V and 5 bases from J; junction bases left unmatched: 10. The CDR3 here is CASRGTGFSYGYTF. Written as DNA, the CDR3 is TGTGCCAGCCGGGGGACAGGTTTCTCTTATGGCTACACCTTC.

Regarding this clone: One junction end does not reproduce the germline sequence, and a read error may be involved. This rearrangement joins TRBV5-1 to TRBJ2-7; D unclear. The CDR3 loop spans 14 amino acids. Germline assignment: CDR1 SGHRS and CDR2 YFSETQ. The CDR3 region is CASRLAAGTYEQYF. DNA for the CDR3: TGCGCCAGCAGATTGGCGGCAGGAACCTACGAGCAGTACTTC.

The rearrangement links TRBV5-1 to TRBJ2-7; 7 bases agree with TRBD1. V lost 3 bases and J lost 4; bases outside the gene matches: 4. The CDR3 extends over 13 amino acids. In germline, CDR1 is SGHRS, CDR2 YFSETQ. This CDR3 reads CASSSGTEYEQYF. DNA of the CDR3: TGCGCCAGCAGCTCCGGGACAGAATACGAGCAGTACTTC.

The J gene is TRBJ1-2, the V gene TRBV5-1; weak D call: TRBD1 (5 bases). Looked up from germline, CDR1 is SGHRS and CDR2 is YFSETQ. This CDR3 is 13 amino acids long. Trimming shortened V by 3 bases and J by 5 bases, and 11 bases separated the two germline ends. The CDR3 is CASSSLGEYGYTF. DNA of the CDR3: TGCGCCAGCAGCTCGTTAGGGGAATATGGCTACACCTTC.

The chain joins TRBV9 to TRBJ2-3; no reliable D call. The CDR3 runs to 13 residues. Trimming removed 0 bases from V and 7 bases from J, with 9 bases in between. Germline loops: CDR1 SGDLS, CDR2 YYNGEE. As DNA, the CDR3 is TGTGCCAGCAGCGTAGCAAGAGGCAATACGCAGTATTTT. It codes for CASSVARGNTQYF.

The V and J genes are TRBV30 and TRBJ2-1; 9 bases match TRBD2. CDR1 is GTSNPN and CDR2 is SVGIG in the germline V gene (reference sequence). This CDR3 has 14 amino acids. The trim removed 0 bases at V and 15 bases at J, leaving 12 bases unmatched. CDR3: CAWSVPERREGPFF. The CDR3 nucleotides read TGTGCCTGGAGTGTACCTGAACGGCGGGAGGGCCCGTTCTTC.

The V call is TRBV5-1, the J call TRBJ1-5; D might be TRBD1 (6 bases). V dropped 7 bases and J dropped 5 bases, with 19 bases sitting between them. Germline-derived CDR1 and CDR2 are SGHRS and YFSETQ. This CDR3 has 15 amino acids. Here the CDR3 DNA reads TGCGCCAGCTCCCCCGGCACAGGGAGAGATCAGCCCCAGCATTTT. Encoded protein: CASSPGTGRDQPQHF.

As DNA, the CDR3 is TGCGCCAGCAGCCAGGGGATTTCCTACGAGCAGTACTTC. It codes for CASSQGISYEQYF. This sequence joins TRBV5-1 and TRBJ2-7, with D possibly matching TRBD1 (6 bases). The CDR3 contains 13 residues. The germline V gene has CDR1 SGHRS and CDR2 YFSETQ. V lost 4 bases and J 1 base, leaving 9 bases between the germline ends. Full variable domain (outside the CDR3, taken from reference TRBV5-1 and TRBJ2-7): KAGVTQTPRYLIKTRGQQVTLSCSPISGHRSVSWYQQTPGQGLQFLFEYFSETQRNKGNFPGRFSGRQFSNSRSEMNVSTLELGDSALYLCASSQGISYEQYFGPGTRLTVT.

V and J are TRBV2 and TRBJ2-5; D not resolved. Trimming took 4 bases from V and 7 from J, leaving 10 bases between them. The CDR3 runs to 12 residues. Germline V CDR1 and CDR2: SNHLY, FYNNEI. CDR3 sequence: CASSVTTRTQYF. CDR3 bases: TGTGCCAGCAGTGTCACCACCAGGACCCAGTACTTC.

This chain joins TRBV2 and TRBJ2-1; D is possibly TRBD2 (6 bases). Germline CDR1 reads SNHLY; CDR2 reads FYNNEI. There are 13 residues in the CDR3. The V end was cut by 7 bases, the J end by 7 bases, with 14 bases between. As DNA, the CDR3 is TGTGCCAGCATCCGGGAGCTTGGGAATGAGCAGTTCTTC. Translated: CASIRELGNEQFF.

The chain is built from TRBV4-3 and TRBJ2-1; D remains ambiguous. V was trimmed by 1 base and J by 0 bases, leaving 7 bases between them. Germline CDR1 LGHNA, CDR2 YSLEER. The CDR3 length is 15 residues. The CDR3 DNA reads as TGCGCCAGCAGCCAAGGATTTAGCTCCTACAATGAGCAGTTCTTC. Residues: CASSQGFSSYNEQFF.

Written as DNA, the CDR3 is TGCGCCAGCAGCCAAGACGGCAGGGGATTCGAAGATACGCAGTATTTT. The encoded protein is CASSQDGRGFEDTQYF. This chain connects TRBV4-1 to TRBJ2-3; D perhaps matches TRBD1 (6 bases). The germline gives CDR1 MGHRA, CDR2 YSYEKL. The CDR3 runs to 16 residues. V was clipped by 0 bases and J by 5 bases, with 15 bases between them.

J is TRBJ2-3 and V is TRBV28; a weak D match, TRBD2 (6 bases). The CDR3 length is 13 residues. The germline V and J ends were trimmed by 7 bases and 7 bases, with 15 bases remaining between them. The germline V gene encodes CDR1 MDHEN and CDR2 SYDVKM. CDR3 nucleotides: TGTGCCAGCAAACTAGCTGTCCTTAATACGCAGTATTTT. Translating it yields CASKLAVLNTQYF. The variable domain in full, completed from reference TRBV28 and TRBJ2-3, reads DVKVTQSSRYLVKRTGEKVFLECVQDMDHENMFWYRQDPGLGLRLIYFSYDVKMKEKGDIPEGYSVSREKKERFSLILESASTNQTSMYLCASKLAVLNTQYFGPGTRLTVL.

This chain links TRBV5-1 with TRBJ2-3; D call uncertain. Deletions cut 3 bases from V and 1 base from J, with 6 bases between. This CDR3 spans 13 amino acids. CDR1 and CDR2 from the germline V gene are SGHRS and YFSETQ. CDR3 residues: CASSSAGTDTQYF. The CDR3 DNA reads TGCGCCAGCAGCTCGGCGGGCACAGATACGCAGTATTTT. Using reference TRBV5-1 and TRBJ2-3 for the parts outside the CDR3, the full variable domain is KAGVTQTPRYLIKTRGQQVTLSCSPISGHRSVSWYQQTPGQGLQFLFEYFSETQRNKGNFPGRFSGRQFSNSRSEMNVSTLELGDSALYLCASSSAGTDTQYFGPGTRLTVL.